This passage covers 17 T cell receptor beta chains from one sample sequenced in a study. Cells sorted as Tregs were CD4+, CD25+ and CD127-/low. TCRdb re-called the 5' RACE reads through MiXCR, storing one row per CDR3 protein. This table holds 35,000 to 55,000 distinct CDR3 sequences, 22% found once. The sequenced sample was Tregs sorted from a lymph node. These receptors were collected from a female donor with breast cancer.

The chain combines TRBV6-1 with TRBJ2-7; D gene uncertain. Per germline, CDR1 MNHNS and CDR2 SASEGT. The CDR3 has 15 amino acids. V lost 2 bases and J lost 2, with 13 bases in between. The CDR3 is CASSELPGMTYEQYF. In nucleotides, the CDR3 is TGTGCCAGCAGTGAACTTCCAGGAATGACCTACGAGCAGTACTTC.

The chain is built from TRBV12-3 or TRBV12-4 and TRBJ1-4, with 7 nucleotides matching TRBD1. The V and J ends lost 7 bases and 7 bases, in that order; junction bases with no gene match: 9. The CDR3 totals 14 residues. The CDR3 spells CASNRQGGSEKLFF. The CDR3 DNA is TGTGCCAGCAACCGACAGGGTGGGAGTGAAAAACTGTTTTTT.

This clonotype has only a few counts. This chain links TRBV28 with TRBJ2-7, with 8 bases fitting TRBD1. CDR1 is MDHEN and CDR2 is SYDVKM in the germline V gene. With 3 bases clipped from V and 3 bases from J, the junction kept 4 bases outside the gene matches. This CDR3 has 14 amino acids. The CDR3 here is CASSFSGTGYEQYF. CDR3 DNA: TGTGCCAGCAGTTTCTCCGGGACAGGCTACGAGCAGTACTTC.

The rearrangement links TRBV6-1 to TRBJ2-7; D gene ambiguous. Germline CDR1 and CDR2: MNHNS and SASEGT. The V and J ends lost 10 bases and 6 bases respectively, with 13 bases between them. This CDR3 is 11 amino acids long. CDR3 DNA: TGTGCCATTATAAAGGGTTTCGAGCAGTACTTC. Translation gives CAIIKGFEQYF.

Worth noting for this clonotype: A much larger clone lies a single base off, so this may be a read error. No conserved phenylalanine or tryptophan is present at the end of the CDR3, so a read error is the likely explanation. The genes are TRBV4-1 and TRBJ2-7, with TRBD2 as a possible D gene (7 bases). Trimming removed 1 base from V and 4 bases from J, with 11 bases in between. The CDR3 is made up of 14 amino acids. Germline assignment: CDR1 MGHRA and CDR2 YSYEKL. Written as DNA, the CDR3 is TGCGCCAGCAGCCAAGTTGCGGGGGCTTACGAGCAGTACCTC. As protein: CASSQVAGAYEQYL.

The count of this clonotype is one. The chain couples TRBV5-1 to TRBJ2-2; D not resolved. This CDR3 spans 13 amino acids. The ends were cut back, 1 base at V and 10 bases at J, with 11 bases in the middle. Germline CDR1 reads SGHRS; CDR2 reads YFSETQ. CDR3 bases: TGCGCCAGCAGCTTGAACGCCTACCAGGAGCTGTTTTTT. Translating gives CASSLNAYQELFF. Looking up the rest from reference TRBV5-1 and TRBJ2-2 gives the full variable domain: KAGVTQTPRYLIKTRGQQVTLSCSPISGHRSVSWYQQTPGQGLQFLFEYFSETQRNKGNFPGRFSGRQFSNSRSEMNVSTLELGDSALYLCASSLNAYQELFFGEGSRLTVL.

This clonotype was observed many times. This chain connects TRBV7-9 to TRBJ2-7; 9 bases are a match to TRBD2. Per the germline V gene, CDR1 is SEHNR and CDR2 is FQNEAQ (reference sequence). The CDR3 consists of 15 residues. V lost 4 bases to trimming and J lost 0 bases; unmatched junction nucleotides: 4. CDR3 amino acids: CASSSTSGSSYEQYF. CDR3 in DNA: TGTGCCAGCAGCTCGACTAGCGGTAGCTCCTACGAGCAGTACTTC.

This clonotype is medium-sized within its sample. V is TRBV4-2 and J is TRBJ1-1; D is ambiguous. The germline CDR1 and CDR2 sequences are LGHNA and YNFKEQ. The CDR3 is made up of 14 amino acids. V lost 5 bases and J 2 bases, leaving 12 bases between the germline ends. CDR3 sequence reads: CASSADNGNTEAFF. The CDR3 nucleotides are TGTGCCAGCAGCGCTGACAACGGAAACACTGAAGCTTTCTTT.

This clonotype has more than one count but fewer than ten. The genes are TRBV7-9 and TRBJ2-3; no reliable D call. V was pared by 5 bases and J by 2 bases, with 11 bases between. Germline CDR1 and CDR2: SEHNR and FQNEAQ (reference sequence). CDR3 length: 14 amino acids. The CDR3 DNA reads TGTGCCAGCAGCGCCCAGGAGCCCACAGATACGCAGTATTTT. Residues: CASSAQEPTDTQYF. The variable domain in full, with the rest retrieved from reference TRBV7-9 and TRBJ2-3, is DTGVSQNPRHKITKRGQNVTFRCDPISEHNRLYWYRQTLGQGPEFLTYFQNEAQLEKSRLLSDRFSAERPKGSFSTLEIQRTEQGDSAMYLCASSAQEPTDTQYFGPGTRLTVL.

This clonotype was observed at least ten times. This chain uses TRBV12-3 or TRBV12-4 with TRBJ2-1; no reliable D call. V lost 5 bases and J 6 bases, leaving 17 bases between the germline ends. This CDR3 has 15 residues. In DNA form, the CDR3 reads TGTGCCAGCAGTCCCTACCCCCCCGTTCGCAATGAGCAGTTCTTC. Translated, it gives CASSPYPPVRNEQFF.

At least ten counts were recorded for this clonotype. V usage is TRBV5-1 and J usage is TRBJ2-1, with 7 nucleotides matching TRBD2. J gave up 0 bases and V 0 bases, and 0 bases lay outside the gene matches. The germline gives CDR1 SGHRS, CDR2 YFSETQ. This CDR3 region has 15 residues. CDR3 DNA sequence: TGCGCCAGCAGCTTGGGGGGGGGCTCCTACAATGAGCAGTTCTTC. It translates to CASSLGGGSYNEQFF.

This clonotype appeared a few times. The V and J genes are TRBV7-9 and TRBJ2-7, with TRBD1 identical over 8 bases. J gave up 1 base and V 10 bases, and 3 bases lay outside the gene matches. Germline CDR1 reads SEHNR; CDR2 reads FQNEAQ (reference sequence). The CDR3 is made up of 12 amino acids. This CDR3 is CATGQGSYEQYF. The CDR3 DNA reads TGTGCCACCGGACAGGGATCCTACGAGCAGTACTTC. The complete variable domain, with remaining parts taken from reference TRBV7-9 and TRBJ2-7, reads DTGVSQNPRHKITKRGQNVTFRCDPISEHNRLYWYRQTLGQGPEFLTYFQNEAQLEKSRLLSDRFSAERPKGSFSTLEIQRTEQGDSAMYLCATGQGSYEQYFGPGTRLTVT.

This clonotype was detected a few times. The CDR3 coding sequence is TGTGCCAGTCGTGGCCAGATGGGACAGAAATATGGCTACACCTTC. As protein: CASRGQMGQKYGYTF. The chain combines TRBV7-9 with TRBJ1-2; 7 nucleotides align to TRBD1. J lost 5 bases, V lost 9 bases, and 15 bases had no gene match. The CDR3 loop spans 15 amino acids. Germline CDR1 SEHNR, CDR2 FQNEAQ (reference sequence).

There are a few counts of this clonotype. J is TRBJ2-1 and V is TRBV28, with no clear D. The CDR3 contains 13 residues. V lost 6 bases and J lost 2, with 8 bases in between. Per germline, CDR1 MDHEN and CDR2 SYDVKM. The CDR3 region is CASSKVAYNEQFF. The DNA for the CDR3 is TGTGCCAGCAGCAAGGTTGCCTACAATGAGCAGTTCTTC.

A note on this clonotype: A much larger clone sits a single nucleotide away, making a read error possible. The chain recombines TRBV12-3 or TRBV12-4 with TRBJ2-2, with D uncertain. The length of the CDR3 is 15 residues. The DNA of the CDR3 is TGTACCAGCAGTCCCAACTTCCAGGTCACCGGGGAGCTGTTTTTT. Translated, it gives CTSSPNFQVTGELFF.

Many counts were recorded for this clonotype. The chain combines TRBV9 with TRBJ2-3; no clear D gene. The CDR3 spans 13 residues. V was cut by 3 bases and J by 3 bases, with 8 bases left in between. Germline CDR1 is SGDLS and CDR2 is YYNGEE. CDR3 region: CASSDYPTDTQYF. The CDR3 DNA is TGTGCCAGCAGCGACTACCCAACAGATACGCAGTATTTT.

This clonotype was picked up a small number of times. The gene calls are TRBV28 and TRBJ1-6; D is ambiguous. Germline-derived CDR1 and CDR2 are MDHEN and SYDVKM. V lost 6 bases and J 10 bases, leaving 16 bases between the germline ends. The CDR3 is 14 amino acids. The CDR3 DNA sequence: TGTGCCAGCAGCCCCCCAGCGCCGGTATCACCCCTCCACTTT. This sequence encodes CASSPPAPVSPLHF.